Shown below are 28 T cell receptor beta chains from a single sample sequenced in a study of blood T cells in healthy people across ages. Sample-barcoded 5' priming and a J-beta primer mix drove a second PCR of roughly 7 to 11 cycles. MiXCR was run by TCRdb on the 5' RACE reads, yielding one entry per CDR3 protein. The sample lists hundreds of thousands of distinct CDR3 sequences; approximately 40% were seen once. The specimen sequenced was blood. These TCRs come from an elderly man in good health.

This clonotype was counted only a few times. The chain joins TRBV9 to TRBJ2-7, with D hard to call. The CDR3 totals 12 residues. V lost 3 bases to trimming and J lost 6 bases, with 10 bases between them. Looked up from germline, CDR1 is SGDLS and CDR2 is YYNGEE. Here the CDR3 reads CASSGAGREQYF. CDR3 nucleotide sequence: TGTGCCAGCAGCGGCGCTGGACGCGAGCAGTACTTC.

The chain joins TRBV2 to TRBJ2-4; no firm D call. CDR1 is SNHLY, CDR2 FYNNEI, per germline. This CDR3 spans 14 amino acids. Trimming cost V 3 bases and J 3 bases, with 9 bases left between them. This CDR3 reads CASSDSRGKNIQYF. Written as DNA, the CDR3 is TGTGCCAGCAGTGATTCTAGAGGCAAAAACATTCAGTACTTC.

This CDR3 is CASRPGTSGFYNEQFF. CDR3 sequence (DNA): TGTGCCAGCAGGCCCGGGACTAGCGGGTTTTACAATGAGCAGTTCTTC. The rearrangement links TRBV28 to TRBJ2-1; TRBD2 matches 12 bases. V dropped 6 bases and J dropped 4; count of bases not matched to a gene: 7. The CDR3 is made up of 16 amino acids. Germline V gene sequence: CDR1 MDHEN, CDR2 SYDVKM.

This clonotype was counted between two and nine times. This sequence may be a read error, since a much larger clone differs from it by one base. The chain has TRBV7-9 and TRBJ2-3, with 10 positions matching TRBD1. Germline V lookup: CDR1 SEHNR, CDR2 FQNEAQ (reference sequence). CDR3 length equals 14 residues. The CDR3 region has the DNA TGTGCCAGCGGCTTAGGACAGGGGGTAGATACGCAGTATTTT. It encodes CASGLGQGVDTQYF.

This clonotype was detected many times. CDR3 sequence (DNA): TGTGCCAGCAGCAATGAACTAGCGGCCCCTCAAGAGACCCAGTACTTC. Translated: CASSNELAAPQETQYF. This rearrangement joins TRBV13 to TRBJ2-5, with 8 positions matching TRBD2. The trim removed 5 bases at V and 2 bases at J, leaving 10 bases unmatched. In germline, CDR1 is PRHDT, CDR2 FYEKMQ (reference sequence). This CDR3 comprises 16 residues.

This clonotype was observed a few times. The DNA for the CDR3 is TGCAGTGCGTCTCCGGGACTAGCGGGGGCCACCGGGGAGCTGTTTTTT. This encodes CSASPGLAGATGELFF. The chain recombines TRBV20-1 with TRBJ2-2, with TRBD2 matching over 14 bases. The CDR3 is made up of 16 amino acids. J lost 4 bases, V lost 6 bases, and 7 bases had no gene match. CDR1 DFQATT and CDR2 SNEGSKA come from the germline V gene (reference sequence).

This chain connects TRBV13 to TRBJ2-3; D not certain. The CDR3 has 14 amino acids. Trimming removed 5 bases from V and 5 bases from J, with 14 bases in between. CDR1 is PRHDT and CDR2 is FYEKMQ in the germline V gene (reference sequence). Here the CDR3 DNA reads TGTGCCAGCAGCCTCCGGGCAGGACGAGATACGCAGTATTTT. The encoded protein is CASSLRAGRDTQYF. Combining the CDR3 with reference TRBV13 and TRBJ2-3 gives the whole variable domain AAGVIQSPRHLIKEKRETATLKCYPIPRHDTVYWYQQGPGQDPQFLISFYEKMQSDKGSIPDRFSAQQFSDYHSELNMSSLELGDSALYFCASSLRAGRDTQYFGPGTRLTVL.

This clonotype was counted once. CDR3: CASKAQGNYGYTF. CDR3 nucleotides: TGTGCCAGCAAAGCCCAGGGGAACTATGGCTACACCTTC. V gene TRBV25-1 combines with J gene TRBJ1-2; a possible D gene is TRBD1 (6 bases). The CDR3 spans 13 residues. V gave up 7 bases and J gave up 2 bases, with 11 bases separating them. Germline assignment: CDR1 MGHDK and CDR2 SYGVNS.

This chain's CDR3 is CASSPSRQGSAETQYF. Written as DNA, the CDR3 is TGTGCCAGCAGTCCCTCCAGACAGGGGTCGGCAGAGACCCAGTACTTC. This rearrangement joins TRBV7-6 to TRBJ2-5, with 8 positions matching TRBD1. This CDR3 spans 16 amino acids. J gave up 4 bases and V 6 bases, and 13 bases lay outside the gene matches. Germline assignment: CDR1 SGHVS and CDR2 FNYEAQ.

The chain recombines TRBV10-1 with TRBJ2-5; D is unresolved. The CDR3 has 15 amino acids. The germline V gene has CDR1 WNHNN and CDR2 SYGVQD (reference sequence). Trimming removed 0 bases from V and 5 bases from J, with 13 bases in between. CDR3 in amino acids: CASSESKGGGETQYF. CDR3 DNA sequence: TGCGCCAGCAGTGAGTCGAAGGGTGGTGGCGAGACCCAGTACTTC.

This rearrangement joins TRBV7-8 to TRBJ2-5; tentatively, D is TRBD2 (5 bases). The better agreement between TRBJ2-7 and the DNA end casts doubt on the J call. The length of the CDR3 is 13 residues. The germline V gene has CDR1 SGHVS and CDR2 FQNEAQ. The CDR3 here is CASSLSGSPEQYF. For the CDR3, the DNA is TGTGCCAGCAGCTTATCTGGGAGTCCCGAGCAGTACTTC.

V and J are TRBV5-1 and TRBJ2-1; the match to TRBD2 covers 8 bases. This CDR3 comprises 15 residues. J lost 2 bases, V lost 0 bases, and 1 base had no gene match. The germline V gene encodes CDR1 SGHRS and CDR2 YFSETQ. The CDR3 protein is CASSLVREAYNEQFF. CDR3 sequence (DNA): TGCGCCAGCAGCTTGGTGCGGGAGGCCTACAATGAGCAGTTCTTC.

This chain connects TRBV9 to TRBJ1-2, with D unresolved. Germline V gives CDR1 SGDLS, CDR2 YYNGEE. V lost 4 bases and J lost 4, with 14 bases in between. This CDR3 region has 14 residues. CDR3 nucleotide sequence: TGTGCCAGCAGCCCCCCCCGTGAGTCCTATGGCTACACCTTC. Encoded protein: CASSPPRESYGYTF.

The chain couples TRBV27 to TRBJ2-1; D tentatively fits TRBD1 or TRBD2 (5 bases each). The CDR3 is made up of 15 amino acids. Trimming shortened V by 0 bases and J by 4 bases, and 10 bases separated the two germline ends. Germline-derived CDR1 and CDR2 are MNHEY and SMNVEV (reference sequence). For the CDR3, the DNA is TGTGCCAGCAGTTTATCCGGGACCCAGTACAATGAGCAGTTCTTC. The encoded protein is CASSLSGTQYNEQFF.

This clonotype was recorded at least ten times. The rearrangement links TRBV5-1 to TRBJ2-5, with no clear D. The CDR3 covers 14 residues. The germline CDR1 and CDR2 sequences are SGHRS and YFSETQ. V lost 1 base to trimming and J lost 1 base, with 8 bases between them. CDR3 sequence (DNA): TGCGCCAGCAGCTTGAGTAACCCCCAAGAGACCCAGTACTTC. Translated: CASSLSNPQETQYF.

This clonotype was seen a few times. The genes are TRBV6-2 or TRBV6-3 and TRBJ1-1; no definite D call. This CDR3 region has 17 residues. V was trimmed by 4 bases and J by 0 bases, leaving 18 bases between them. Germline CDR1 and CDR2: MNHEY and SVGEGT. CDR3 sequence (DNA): TGTGCCAGCAGTTTGGAACAGAGTCCCTACATGAACACTGAAGCTTTCTTT. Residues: CASSLEQSPYMNTEAFF.

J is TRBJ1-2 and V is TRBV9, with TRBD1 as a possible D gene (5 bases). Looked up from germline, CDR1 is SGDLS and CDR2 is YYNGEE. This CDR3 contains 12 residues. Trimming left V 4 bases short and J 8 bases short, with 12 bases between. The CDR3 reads CASSRAEGGYTF. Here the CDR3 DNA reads TGTGCCAGCAGCCGGGCCGAGGGGGGCTACACCTTC.

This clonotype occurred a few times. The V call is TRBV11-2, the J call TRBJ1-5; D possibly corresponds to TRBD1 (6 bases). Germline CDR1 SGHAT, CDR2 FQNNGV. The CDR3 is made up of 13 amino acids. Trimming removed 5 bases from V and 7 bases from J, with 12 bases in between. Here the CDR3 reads CASSPTGIQPQHF. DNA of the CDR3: TGTGCCAGCAGCCCCACAGGGATCCAGCCCCAGCATTTT.

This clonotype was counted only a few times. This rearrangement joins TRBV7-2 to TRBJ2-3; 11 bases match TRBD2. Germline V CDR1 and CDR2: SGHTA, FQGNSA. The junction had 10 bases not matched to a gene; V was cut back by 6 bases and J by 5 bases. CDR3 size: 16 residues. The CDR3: CASSHIAGGPIDTQYF. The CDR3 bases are TGTGCCAGCAGTCATATAGCGGGGGGGCCGATAGATACGCAGTATTTT.

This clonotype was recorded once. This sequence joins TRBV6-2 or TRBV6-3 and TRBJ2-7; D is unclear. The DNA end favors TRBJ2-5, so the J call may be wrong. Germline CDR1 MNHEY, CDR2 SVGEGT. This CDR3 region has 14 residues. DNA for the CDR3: TGTGCCAGCAGTAGCGTTGGTATCCGGGAGACCCAGTACTTC. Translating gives CASSSVGIRETQYF.

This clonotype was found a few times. This CDR3 is CSASRQDYEQYF. The CDR3 nucleotides are TGCAGTGCTAGTCGGCAGGACTACGAGCAGTACTTC. This sequence joins TRBV20-1 and TRBJ2-7; D call uncertain. Trimming cost V 3 bases and J 3 bases, with 9 bases left between them. Germline CDR1 and CDR2: DFQATT and SNEGSKA (reference sequence). The CDR3 covers 12 residues.

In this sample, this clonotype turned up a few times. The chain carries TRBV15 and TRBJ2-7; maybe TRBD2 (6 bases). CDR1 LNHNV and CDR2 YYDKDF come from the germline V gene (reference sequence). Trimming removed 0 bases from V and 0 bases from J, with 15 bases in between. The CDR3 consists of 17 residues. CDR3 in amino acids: CATSRELLALSSYEQYF. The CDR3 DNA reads TGTGCCACCAGCAGAGAGCTCCTAGCGCTAAGCTCCTACGAGCAGTACTTC.

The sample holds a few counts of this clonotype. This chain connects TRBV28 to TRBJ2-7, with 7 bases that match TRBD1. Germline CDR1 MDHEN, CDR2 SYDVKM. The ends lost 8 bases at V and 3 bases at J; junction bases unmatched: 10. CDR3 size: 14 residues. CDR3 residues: CASSSTDRSYEQYF. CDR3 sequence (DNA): TGTGCCAGCTCCTCCACGGACAGGAGCTACGAGCAGTACTTC. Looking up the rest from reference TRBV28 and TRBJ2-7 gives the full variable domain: DVKVTQSSRYLVKRTGEKVFLECVQDMDHENMFWYRQDPGLGLRLIYFSYDVKMKEKGDIPEGYSVSREKKERFSLILESASTNQTSMYLCASSSTDRSYEQYFGPGTRLTVT.

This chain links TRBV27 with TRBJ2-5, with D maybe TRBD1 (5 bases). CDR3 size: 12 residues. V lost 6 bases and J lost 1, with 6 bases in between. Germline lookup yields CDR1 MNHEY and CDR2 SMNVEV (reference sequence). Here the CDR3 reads CASRGPQETQYF. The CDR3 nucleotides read TGTGCCAGCAGGGGGCCCCAAGAGACCCAGTACTTC.

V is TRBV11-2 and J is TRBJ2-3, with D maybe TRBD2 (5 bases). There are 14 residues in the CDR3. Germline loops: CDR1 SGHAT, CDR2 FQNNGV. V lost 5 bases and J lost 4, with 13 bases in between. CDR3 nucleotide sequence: TGTGCCAGCAGCGTCGGGAAAGACCCAGATACGCAGTATTTT. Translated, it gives CASSVGKDPDTQYF.

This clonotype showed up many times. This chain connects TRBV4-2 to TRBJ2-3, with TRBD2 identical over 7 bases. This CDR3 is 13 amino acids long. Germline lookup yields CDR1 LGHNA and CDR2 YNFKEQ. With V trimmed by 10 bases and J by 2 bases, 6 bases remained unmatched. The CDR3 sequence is CATASGATDTQYF. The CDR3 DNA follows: TGTGCCACCGCTAGCGGAGCCACAGATACGCAGTATTTT.

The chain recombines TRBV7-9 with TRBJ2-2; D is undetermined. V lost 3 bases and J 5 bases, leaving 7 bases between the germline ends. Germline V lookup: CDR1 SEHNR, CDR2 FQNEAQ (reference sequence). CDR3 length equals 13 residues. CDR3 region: CASSLIGTGELFF. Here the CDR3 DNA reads TGTGCCAGCAGCTTGATCGGTACCGGGGAGCTGTTTTTT.

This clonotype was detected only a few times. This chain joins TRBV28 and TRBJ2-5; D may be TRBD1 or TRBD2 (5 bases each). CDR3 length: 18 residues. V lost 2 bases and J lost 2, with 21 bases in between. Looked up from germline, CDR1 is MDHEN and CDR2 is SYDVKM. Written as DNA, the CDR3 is TGTGCCAGCAGTTTAATTGGGGACCCCCACGGGCAGCAAGAGACCCAGTACTTC. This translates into CASSLIGDPHGQQETQYF.